These T cell receptor beta chains were read from a single sample in a study of post-analysis software for immune sequencing data. Using its own MiXCR run on the PCR reads, TCRdb lists one record per CDR3 protein. The sample lists around 500,000 distinct CDR3 sequences, around 31% occurring once. Sequences were obtained from blood. The receptor source for this set is a girl under 18 with multiple sclerosis. Both conserved end residues are part of each CDR3. A D gene is named only where the DNA matches it firmly. Clone size is shown for a subset of rows, as once, few, many or a class of expanded clone.

CDR3 DNA,CDR3 protein,J gene,clone size,D gene,CDR3 length,V gene
TGTGCCAGCAGCCAAGAGTGGGGCGGCAGGGACTACGAGCAGTACTTC,CASSQEWGGRDYEQYF,TRBJ2-7,-,-,16,TRBV3-1
TGTGCCAGCAGCTTACGTTTTAACACTGAAGCTTTCTTT,CASSLRFNTEAFF,TRBJ1-1,-,-,13,TRBV5-4
TGTGCCATCATGGACCAGGGGTTTGGGGAGACCCAGTACTTC,CAIMDQGFGETQYF,TRBJ2-5,-,-,14,TRBV10-3
TGCAGTGCGGCAATGCAAGACAGATACAATCAGCCCCAGCATTTT,CSAAMQDRYNQPQHF,TRBJ1-5,-,-,15,TRBV20-1
TGTGCCATCAGGACTAGCGGGGGAGAAGAGACCCAGTACTTC,CAIRTSGGEETQYF,TRBJ2-5,-,TRBD2,14,TRBV10-3
TGCAGTGCTAGAGATCAGGCTGAGATGGGCTACGAGCAGTACTTC,CSARDQAEMGYEQYF,TRBJ2-7,-,-,15,TRBV20-1
TGCAGTGCTACCACGATATCGGGCCCCGATGAGCAGTTCTTC,CSATTISGPDEQFF,TRBJ2-1,-,-,14,TRBV20-1
TGTGCCAGCAGCCAATTTCCAGGTCTCACTTCCTACGAGCAGTACTTC,CASSQFPGLTSYEQYF,TRBJ2-7,once,-,16,TRBV3-1
TGTGCCAGCAGCGTAGATACGAACACTTCACCCCTCCACTTT,CASSVDTNTSPLHF,TRBJ1-6,-,-,14,TRBV9
TGTGCCAGCAGTTTATCGGGGCAGAGGAACTATGGCTACACCTTC,CASSLSGQRNYGYTF,TRBJ1-2,-,-,15,TRBV28
TGTGCCAGCAGGCCCACCGGGACCAGGGAGGAGACCCAGTACTTC,CASRPTGTREETQYF,TRBJ2-5,-,-,15,TRBV2
TGTGCCAGCAGCCGGACAGCCGAGACCCAGTACTTC,CASSRTAETQYF,TRBJ2-5,-,-,12,TRBV3-1
TGTGCCATCAGTGATTCGACTAGCGGGGGTATAGAGACCCAGTACTTC,CAISDSTSGGIETQYF,TRBJ2-5,-,TRBD2,16,TRBV10-3
TGTGCCAGCAGTACGGGGACCGCGCTCTATGGCTACACCTTC,CASSTGTALYGYTF,TRBJ1-2,few,-,14,TRBV6-5